The entry below describes one TCR beta chain. Germline CDR1 and CDR2: SGHTA and FQGNSA. Trimming shortened V by 1 base and J by 2 bases, and 11 bases separated the two germline ends. The CDR3 is 15 amino acids. This entry belongs to a study of T cell responses to AZD1222 COVID-19 vaccine. Method: immunoSEQ multiplex PCR; TCRdb's copy keeps in-frame clones and lacks some. The table has 100,000 to 150,000 clones, 88% seen once. The rearrangement links TRBV7-2 to TRBJ1-2; D perhaps matches TRBD1 (5 bases). The receptor's source is an adult in good health. Here the sequenced sample was peripheral blood, taken on day 0 of AZD1222 vaccination. The CDR3 region is CASSLGGASNYGYTF. The CDR3, as DNA: TGTGCCAGCAGCTTAGGGGGCGCGTCAAACTATGGCTACACCTTC.